The 19 T cell receptor beta chains presented below share a single source sample, sequenced in a study of CD8 T cells in ankylosing spondylitis. Findings of the study overall: What appeared characteristic of ankylosing spondylitis blood was a TCR beta motif of several highly homologous variants.

Each CDR3 protein is one row after TCRdb ran MiXCR on the 5' RACE reads. In the table there are 220,000 or so distinct CDR3 sequences, around 20% of which are singletons. These receptors lack a known antigen. Sequenced sample: blood, either unsorted or a sorted T cell fraction (not recorded which). All receptors derive from a male donor with ankylosing spondylitis.

V and J are TRBV6-5 and TRBJ2-7; TRBD1 aligns across 9 bases. Germline loops: CDR1 MNHEY, CDR2 SVGAGI. Trimming removed 0 bases from V and 3 bases from J; junction bases left unmatched: 6. This CDR3 region has 16 residues. The CDR3 sequence is CASSYSDRGLVYEQYF. Written as DNA, the CDR3 is TGTGCCAGCAGTTACTCCGACAGGGGGTTAGTCTACGAGCAGTACTTC.

This clonotype was seen only a few times. The J gene is TRBJ2-3, the V gene TRBV4-1; 8 bases match TRBD2. The CDR3 loop spans 16 amino acids. CDR1 is MGHRA, CDR2 YSYEKL, per germline. With V trimmed by 4 bases and J by 4 bases, 10 bases remained unmatched. CDR3 protein: CASSLSGGVRADTQYF. In DNA form, the CDR3 reads TGCGCCAGCAGCCTCTCCGGGGGGGTGCGGGCAGATACGCAGTATTTT.

The chain links TRBV3-1 to TRBJ2-7; no reliable D call. V was shortened by 4 bases and J by 6 bases, with 10 bases between the two germline ends. Germline V gene sequence: CDR1 LGHDT, CDR2 YNNKEL (reference sequence). The CDR3 consists of 12 residues. CDR3 protein: CASSRGPFEQYF. The DNA of the CDR3 is TGTGCCAGCAGCCGTGGACCGTTCGAGCAGTACTTC.

The chain carries TRBV6-5 and TRBJ2-1, with 13 bases aligning to TRBD2. The CDR3 totals 15 residues. Germline V gene data show CDR1 as MNHEY and CDR2 as SVGAGI. J gave up 12 bases and V 4 bases, and 9 bases lay outside the gene matches. Here the CDR3 reads CASSSGTSGVHGQFF. The CDR3 DNA reads as TGTGCCAGCAGTTCCGGGACTAGCGGGGTGCACGGGCAGTTCTTC.

The V call is TRBV6-5, the J call TRBJ2-1; TRBD1 agrees at 7 bases. Germline CDR1 is MNHEY and CDR2 is SVGAGI. The CDR3 runs to 15 residues. V was pared by 4 bases and J by 1 base, with 4 bases of the junction left unmatched. CDR3 sequence reads: CASSWGQPSYNEQFF. The CDR3 coding sequence is TGTGCCAGCAGTTGGGGACAGCCGTCCTACAATGAGCAGTTCTTC.

This clonotype was recorded a few times. The chain recombines TRBV24-1 with TRBJ2-1; perhaps TRBD2 as D (5 bases). There are 13 residues in the CDR3. Germline CDR1 KGHDR, CDR2 SFDVKD. Trimming shortened V by 9 bases and J by 8 bases, and 16 bases separated the two germline ends. CDR3: CATAGLGADEQFF. CDR3 in DNA: TGTGCCACCGCGGGCCTCGGAGCTGATGAGCAGTTCTTC.

The chain recombines TRBV6-1 with TRBJ1-1; D remains ambiguous. The CDR3 is 13 residues long. V lost 6 bases and J lost 1, with 9 bases in between. CDR1 is MNHNS, CDR2 SASEGT, per germline. The CDR3 DNA is TGTGCCAGCAGCCACTGGGGGAACACTGAAGCTTTCTTT. Amino acid sequence: CASSHWGNTEAFF.

This chain joins TRBV6-2 or TRBV6-3 and TRBJ2-3; D may correspond to TRBD1 or TRBD2 (5 bases each). V dropped 8 bases and J dropped 3 bases, with 15 bases sitting between them. The CDR3 contains 14 residues. The germline gives CDR1 MNHEY, CDR2 SVGEGT. Here the CDR3 DNA reads TGTGCCAGCTGTGGGGACCGGTATACAGATACGCAGTATTTT. Translation gives CASCGDRYTDTQYF.

This clonotype was observed a handful of times. This chain connects TRBV7-6 to TRBJ1-2, with D maybe TRBD1 (5 bases). Trimming removed 1 base at V and 4 bases at J, with 13 bases between. This CDR3 has 15 residues. Germline values: CDR1 SGHVS, CDR2 FNYEAQ. This CDR3 reads CASSLGTDSLYGYTF. In DNA, the CDR3 is TGTGCCAGCAGCTTAGGAACAGACAGCCTCTATGGCTACACCTTC. Drawing the rest from reference TRBV7-6 and TRBJ1-2, the complete variable domain is GAGVSQSPRYKVTKRGQDVALRCDPISGHVSLYWYRQALGQGPEFLTYFNYEAQQDKSGLPNDRFSAERPEGSISTLTIQRTEQRDSAMYRCASSLGTDSLYGYTFGSGTRLTVV.

This clonotype was seen more than once but under ten times. V is TRBV27 and J is TRBJ2-5; 9 bases match TRBD2. Germline CDR1 reads MNHEY; CDR2 reads SMNVEV (reference sequence). This CDR3 is 16 amino acids long. With V trimmed by 4 bases and J by 0 bases, 6 bases remained unmatched. This chain's CDR3 is CASSSLAGANQETQYF. CDR3 nucleotide sequence: TGTGCCAGCAGTTCCTTAGCGGGGGCCAACCAAGAGACCCAGTACTTC.

This clonotype has just a few counts. This chain connects TRBV7-6 to TRBJ1-2; no definite D call. This CDR3 spans 13 amino acids. Germline lookup yields CDR1 SGHVS and CDR2 FNYEAQ. Trimming shortened V by 5 bases and J by 8 bases, and 15 bases separated the two germline ends. In nucleotides, the CDR3 is TGTGCCAGCAGCCCACCACCTGGGCCAGGCTACACCTTC. The encoded protein is CASSPPPGPGYTF.

This clonotype showed up just a few times. The gene calls are TRBV27 and TRBJ2-1, with D unresolved. Germline-derived CDR1 and CDR2 are MNHEY and SMNVEV (reference sequence). Between the trimmed V and J ends, which lost 3 bases and 4 bases, there was a span of 13 bases. The CDR3 consists of 15 residues. The DNA for the CDR3 is TGTGCCAGCAGTTTCGGTTCTAAGAATTACAATGAGCAGTTCTTC. This gives the protein CASSFGSKNYNEQFF.

This clonotype was recorded only once. The rearrangement links TRBV27 to TRBJ2-7; D gene unclear. The V gene lost 6 bases and the J gene lost 8 bases, with 14 bases spanning the gap. The germline CDR1 and CDR2 sequences are MNHEY and SMNVEV (reference sequence). The CDR3 is 12 residues long. The CDR3: CASSHQSGKQYF. The CDR3 DNA reads as TGTGCCAGCAGCCACCAGTCGGGTAAGCAGTACTTC.

The genes are TRBV10-3 and TRBJ2-7; TRBD1 agrees at 11 bases. Germline CDR1 ENHRY, CDR2 SYGVKD. CDR3 length: 15 residues. V lost 6 bases, J lost 6 bases, and 10 bases stayed unmatched. The CDR3 DNA follows: TGTGCCATCAGGAACACGGACAGGGGGCAAGGCGAGCAGTACTTC. It is translated as CAIRNTDRGQGEQYF.

The sample holds a few counts of this clonotype. The V call is TRBV18, the J call TRBJ2-7; no clear D. V shed 8 bases and J shed 2 bases, with 16 bases lying between them. The CDR3 contains 14 residues. Germline-derived CDR1 and CDR2 are KGHSH and LQKENI. The CDR3 region is CASRRVKTTYEQYF. The CDR3 coding sequence is TGTGCCAGCCGAAGGGTCAAAACGACCTACGAGCAGTACTTC. The full variable domain, with the rest looked up from reference TRBV18 and TRBJ2-7, is NAGVMQNPRHLVRRRGQEARLRCSPMKGHSHVYWYRQLPEEGLKFMVYLQKENIIDESGMPKERFSAEFPKEGPSILRIQQVVRGDSAAYFCASRRVKTTYEQYFGPGTRLTVT.

This clonotype has a handful of counts. The chain joins TRBV4-1 to TRBJ2-7; possible D gene TRBD2, 7 bases. The CDR3 has 15 amino acids. The V gene lost 3 bases and the J gene lost 1 base, with 13 bases spanning the gap. Germline V gives CDR1 MGHRA, CDR2 YSYEKL. CDR3 sequence: CASSQREGVSYEQYF. In DNA, the CDR3 is TGCGCCAGCAGCCAGAGGGAGGGGGTTTCCTACGAGCAGTACTTC.

This chain connects TRBV6-5 to TRBJ2-3; D possibly uses TRBD1 or TRBD2 (5 bases each). The CDR3 spans 15 residues. Germline loops: CDR1 MNHEY, CDR2 SVGAGI. V lost 2 bases to trimming and J lost 0 bases, with 9 bases between them. In DNA, the CDR3 is TGTGCCAGCAGTTACGGGGGAGTGAGCACAGATACGCAGTATTTT. Residues: CASSYGGVSTDTQYF.

The chain uses TRBV9 and TRBJ2-1, with 11 bases lining up with TRBD2. After removal of 4 bases from V and 8 bases from J, the junction contained 8 bases not matched to a gene. Germline CDR1 is SGDLS and CDR2 is YYNGEE. The length of the CDR3 is 15 residues. In DNA, the CDR3 is TGTGCCAGCAGCCCCTGGGCTAGCGGGGGGTATGAGCAGTTCTTC. It codes for CASSPWASGGYEQFF.

This clonotype has a handful of counts. J is TRBJ2-1 and V is TRBV3-1; 8 nucleotides match TRBD2. The CDR3 is 16 amino acids. Germline CDR1 and CDR2: LGHDT and YNNKEL (reference sequence). The V gene end was trimmed by 2 bases and the J gene end by 4 bases; junction bases not matched to a gene: 7. CDR3: CASSQIGTSHYNEQFF. The DNA of the CDR3 is TGTGCCAGCAGCCAAATCGGGACTAGTCATTACAATGAGCAGTTCTTC.